These 18 T cell receptor beta chains were sequenced from one sample in a study of T cells in Graves' hyperthyroidism and ophthalmopathy (dated by TCRdb to 2018 to 2020). The library was made by multiplex PCR. For sequencing, an Illumina HiSeq 2000 was employed. Amplification of TCR beta CDR3 regions was carried out from RNA transcripts. The TCR CDR3 was subjected to a first round of RT-PCR using the HTBI primer set and the Qiagen OneStep RT-PCR kit. TCRdb trimmed public reads at Q25 via fastp, called clones via MiXCR and kept in-frame beta chains. Each CDR3 protein appears once, grouped with its most common genes and DNA. In this sample the table shows roughly 710,000 distinct CDR3 sequences, 30% to 40% of which occur a single time. Clones ranked in the top ten supply roughly 30% of the sample. Sequences were obtained from blood. Receptor source: a woman aged 40 to 50 with Graves' hyperthyroidism.

This clonotype was observed many times. The chain combines TRBV10-3 with TRBJ1-2, with 8 positions matching TRBD1. The CDR3 consists of 14 residues. J was trimmed by 4 bases and V by 11 bases; bases with no gene match: 12. The germline V gene has CDR1 ENHRY and CDR2 SYGVKD. The CDR3 loop reads CAARVQGEVYGYTF. The CDR3 region has the DNA TGTGCCGCCAGGGTACAGGGGGAGGTCTATGGCTACACCTTC.

This clonotype occurred many times. V usage is TRBV7-9 and J usage is TRBJ2-6, with a tentative D call TRBD2 (6 bases). Germline assignment: CDR1 SEHNR and CDR2 FQNEAQ (reference sequence). CDR3 size: 18 residues. The V gene lost 5 bases and the J gene lost 0 bases, with 17 bases spanning the gap. CDR3 in DNA: TGTGCCAGCAGCAAAGAGTGGGGGGAGGACTCTGGGGCCAACGTCCTGACTTTC. Translated, it gives CASSKEWGEDSGANVLTF.

The rearrangement links TRBV5-1 to TRBJ2-5; tentative D call: TRBD1 (6 bases). Trimming left V 4 bases short and J 2 bases short, with 15 bases between. In germline, CDR1 is SGHRS, CDR2 YFSETQ. The CDR3 runs 15 residues. CDR3 region: CASSDRQGIQETQYF. In DNA, the CDR3 is TGCGCCAGCAGCGATCGTCAGGGGATACAAGAGACCCAGTACTTC.

This clonotype was detected many times. The chain carries TRBV7-2 and TRBJ2-5; 7 bases are shared with TRBD2. Trimming cost V 1 base and J 3 bases; bases outside gene matches: 2. Germline V lookup: CDR1 SGHTA, CDR2 FQGNSA. This CDR3 spans 14 amino acids. The CDR3 is CASSLGGGKETQYF. As DNA, the CDR3 is TGTGCCAGCAGCTTAGGCGGGGGTAAAGAGACCCAGTACTTC.

This chain connects TRBV12-3 or TRBV12-4 to TRBJ2-5, with 9 bases identical to TRBD2. This CDR3 is 15 amino acids long. After removal of 5 bases from V and 3 bases from J, the junction contained 7 bases not matched to a gene. The CDR3 sequence is CASSQRGDSKETQYF. CDR3 nucleotide sequence: TGTGCCAGCAGTCAGCGGGGGGACTCGAAAGAGACCCAGTACTTC.

Worth noting for this clonotype: Germline and junction disagree at one end, which may indicate a read error. The rearrangement uses TRBV5-1 and TRBJ1-1, with no clear D. The CDR3 sequence is 14 residues long. The germline CDR1 and CDR2 sequences are SGHRS and YFSETQ. CDR3 bases: TGCGCCAGCAGCTTGGCCCGGTGGAACACTGAAGCTTCCTTT. As protein: CASSLARWNTEASF. The whole variable domain, filled in from reference TRBV5-1 and TRBJ1-1, reads KAGVTQTPRYLIKTRGQQVTLSCSPISGHRSVSWYQQTPGQGLQFLFEYFSETQRNKGNFPGRFSGRQFSNSRSEMNVSTLELGDSALYLCASSLARWNTEASFGQGTRLTVV.

The chain couples TRBV12-3 or TRBV12-4 to TRBJ1-2; D unclear. The ends were cut back, 5 bases at V and 6 bases at J, with 19 bases in the middle. The CDR3 is 15 amino acids. The CDR3 bases are TGTGCCAGCAGTCCCTCAAGTACAACTCGAGATGGCTACACCTTC. Amino acid sequence: CASSPSSTTRDGYTF.

This chain joins TRBV29-1 and TRBJ1-4, with 7 bases identical to TRBD1. Germline loops: CDR1 SQVTM, CDR2 ANQGSEA. The CDR3 runs to 14 residues. Trimming took 6 bases from V and 7 from J; bases not matched to a gene: 11. The DNA of the CDR3 is TGCAGCGTCTCGAACCCGCGACAGGGTGAAAAACTGTTTTTT. Encoded protein: CSVSNPRQGEKLFF.

This sequence joins TRBV7-9 and TRBJ1-2, with D possibly TRBD1 on 5 matching bases. The V gene lost 0 bases and the J gene lost 3 bases, with 11 bases spanning the gap. The CDR3 is 15 residues long. The germline V gene encodes CDR1 SEHNR and CDR2 FQNEAQ (reference sequence). DNA of the CDR3: TGTGCCAGCAGCTTAGCGCGACAGCTACACTATGGCTACACCTTC. This sequence encodes CASSLARQLHYGYTF. The full variable domain, completed using reference TRBV7-9 and TRBJ1-2, is DTGVSQNPRHKITKRGQNVTFRCDPISEHNRLYWYRQTLGQGPEFLTYFQNEAQLEKSRLLSDRFSAERPKGSFSTLEIQRTEQGDSAMYLCASSLARQLHYGYTFGSGTRLTVV.

This chain's CDR3 is CASSQDQAVGAFF. DNA for the CDR3: TGTGCCAGCAGCCAAGATCAGGCGGTCGGAGCTTTCTTT. V usage is TRBV11-2 and J usage is TRBJ1-1; D is uncertain. This CDR3 spans 13 amino acids. Germline-derived CDR1 and CDR2 are SGHAT and FQNNGV. V lost 5 bases to trimming and J lost 10 bases, with 17 bases between them.

The chain recombines TRBV7-2 with TRBJ1-1, with 8 bases that match TRBD1. CDR3 length: 15 residues. The J segment lost 3 bases and the V segment lost 5 bases, leaving 8 bases of the junction unmatched. CDR1 and CDR2 from the germline V gene are SGHTA and FQGNSA. The CDR3 protein is CASSPGRGRYTEAFF. The CDR3 DNA reads TGTGCCAGCAGCCCGGGCAGGGGGCGGTACACTGAAGCTTTCTTT.

This clonotype was detected a few times. The V gene is TRBV14, the J gene TRBJ1-1; unclear D gene. Germline loops: CDR1 SGHDN, CDR2 FVKESK. This CDR3 is built from 14 residues. V lost 0 bases, J lost 4 bases, and 9 bases lay in between. This CDR3 is CASSQDLGSTEAFF. Here the CDR3 DNA reads TGTGCCAGCAGCCAAGATCTGGGGAGCACTGAAGCTTTCTTT.

This chain connects TRBV4-2 to TRBJ1-4; no clear D. The CDR3 consists of 13 residues. Germline-derived CDR1 and CDR2 are LGHNA and YNFKEQ. V dropped 2 bases and J dropped 11 bases, with 12 bases sitting between them. The CDR3 loop is CASSQLDGGKLFF. The CDR3 DNA sequence: TGTGCCAGCAGCCAACTGGACGGCGGCAAACTGTTTTTT.

Notes on this clonotype: The CDR3 carries no conserved terminal phenylalanine or tryptophan, so it likely arises from a read error. It is unclear where the CDR3 begins or ends on the DNA, so no DNA is shown, and the CDR3 is as TCRdb lists it. The chain employs TRBV12-3 or TRBV12-4 and TRBJ1-1; TRBD1, as called in the table, went unchecked against the DNA. Inclusive of both ends, the CDR3 amounts to 11 amino acids. The CDR3 protein is CASSSPRQGDY.

This clonotype was seen only a few times. The J gene is TRBJ1-2, the V gene TRBV4-3; no clear D gene. Trimming removed 0 bases at V and 3 bases at J, with 11 bases between. Per the germline V gene, CDR1 is LGHNA and CDR2 is YSLEER. The CDR3 is 15 residues long. CDR3 protein: CASSQDGRVDYGYTF. The DNA of the CDR3 is TGCGCCAGCAGCCAAGATGGGAGAGTGGACTATGGCTACACCTTC.

The chain employs TRBV5-6 and TRBJ1-4; D remains ambiguous. V gave up 3 bases and J gave up 7 bases, with 13 bases separating them. CDR3 length: 14 amino acids. Germline V CDR1 and CDR2: SGHDT, YYEEEE. The CDR3 DNA follows: TGTGCCAGCAGCTCTGGTTCGAGCGTTGAAAAACTGTTTTTT. Residues: CASSSGSSVEKLFF.

This clonotype was seen a handful of times. The chain couples TRBV2 to TRBJ2-1; D ambiguous. V shed 7 bases and J shed 3 bases, with 7 bases lying between them. The V gene's germline CDR1 is SNHLY and CDR2 FYNNEI. The CDR3 is 12 amino acids. CDR3 region: CASKDLYNEQFF. CDR3 coding DNA: TGTGCCAGCAAGGACCTCTACAATGAGCAGTTCTTC.

The V call is TRBV7-8, the J call TRBJ1-4; D is uncertain. Trimming left V 4 bases short and J 0 bases short, with 12 bases between. The CDR3 extends over 16 amino acids. Per the germline V gene, CDR1 is SGHVS and CDR2 is FQNEAQ. The chain's CDR3 is CASSSLTDPTNEKLFF. The DNA of the CDR3 is TGTGCCAGCAGCTCCCTGACGGACCCAACTAATGAAAAACTGTTTTTT.